The rows below give T cell receptor beta chains drawn from one sample of a study of T cells after posttransplantation cyclophosphamide. Method: immunoSEQ multiplex PCR; TCRdb's copy keeps in-frame clones and lacks some. The table has about 8,000 clones, 82% seen once. Sequencing was performed on CD4+ T cells sorted from blood, taken around 1,100 days after allogeneic stem cell transplant with posttransplant cyclophosphamide. These receptors were obtained from a female patient in her forties or fifties who received an allogeneic stem cell transplant from a related donor, was CMV-positive, and had no GVHD. Some T cells could come from the graft donor. Both conserved end residues are part of each CDR3. Fields, in order: clone size, D gene, V gene, J gene, CDR3 DNA, CDR3 protein. The D gene is left open where the match is weak. A clone size is listed for some rows: how often the clone was seen (once, few, many), or a class if it is expanded.

>NA|NA|TRBV6-1|TRBJ1-5
TGTGCCAGCAGTGTGACCGCGGATCAGCCCCAGCATTTT
CASSVTADQPQHF
>NA|NA|TRBV14|TRBJ1-6
TGTGCCAGCAGTCTCGTTACAAATTCACCCCTCCACTTT
CASSLVTNSPLHF
>NA|NA|TRBV5-1|TRBJ1-4
TGCGCCAGCAGCTCTAGCCTGGGAGCTAATGAAAAACTGTTTTTT
CASSSSLGANEKLFF
>NA|TRBD2|TRBV4-2|TRBJ2-2
TGTGCCAGCAGCCCCCGAGACAGCGGGGGAAGGGGTGCCGGGGAGCTGTTTTTT
CASSPRDSGGRGAGELFF
>NA|NA|TRBV25-1|TRBJ1-6
TGTGCCAGCAGTGAAGTAGGCGGATCCCCCCTCCACTTT
CASSEVGGSPLHF
>NA|NA|TRBV2|TRBJ1-5
TGTGCCAGCAGTGAAGATCTAAATCAGCCCCAGCATTTT
CASSEDLNQPQHF
>NA|TRBD2|TRBV25-1|TRBJ2-5
TGTGCCAGCAGTGATCTGGGGGGAGGGGAGACCCAGTACTTC
CASSDLGGGETQYF
>NA|TRBD2|TRBV5-4|TRBJ2-3
TGTGCCAGCAGCTCCCTGACTAGCGGGGGGGCTAGTACGCAGTATTTT
CASSSLTSGGASTQYF
>NA|TRBD1|TRBV6-1|TRBJ2-5
TGTGCCAGCAGTGACAGGGGGCAAGAGACCCAGTACTTC
CASSDRGQETQYF
>NA|TRBD2|TRBV6-6|TRBJ2-5
TGTGCCAGCACCCAAGCGGGGGGGCAAGAGACCCAGTACTTC
CASTQAGGQETQYF
>NA|NA|TRBV5-6|TRBJ2-1
TGTGCCAGCAGCTTGCCCGGCAGGGGCGAATACTACAATGAGCAGTTCTTC
CASSLPGRGEYYNEQFF
>NA|TRBD1|TRBV28|TRBJ1-2
TGTGCCAGCAGTTTATACAGGGGATCGCTCTACACCTTC
CASSLYRGSLYTF
>NA|NA|TRBV19|TRBJ2-6
TGTGCCAGTAGTCCTATCGGCTCTGGGGCCAACGTCCTGACTTTC
CASSPIGSGANVLTF
>NA|NA|TRBV9|TRBJ1-1
TGTGCCAGCAGCCAGGGGATGAACACTGAAGCTTTCTTT
CASSQGMNTEAFF
>NA|TRBD1|TRBV19|TRBJ2-7
TGTGCCAGTAGTCCACCGGGACAGAGATACGAGCAGTACTTC
CASSPPGQRYEQYF
>NA|TRBD1|TRBV19|TRBJ1-5
TGTGCCACCGGATCGGACAGGGTCAATCAGCCCCAGCATTTT
CATGSDRVNQPQHF
>NA|NA|TRBV18|TRBJ2-7
TGTGCCAGCTCACCGCCCCAGGGGGAGCAGTACTTC
CASSPPQGEQYF
>NA|NA|TRBV9|TRBJ1-2
TGTGCCAGCAGCGTAGCCCCGGCAGGCTATGGCTACACCTTC
CASSVAPAGYGYTF
>NA|NA|TRBV7-8|TRBJ2-2
TGTGCCAGCAGCTTACAGGGCCAGGGATTGGACACCGGGGAGCTGTTTTTT
CASSLQGQGLDTGELFF
>NA|TRBD1|TRBV5-8|TRBJ1-2
TGTGCCGGAGGACGGACAGGGGGGAGCTATGGCTACACCTTC
CAGGRTGGSYGYTF
>NA|NA|TRBV27|TRBJ1-2
TGTGCCAGCAGCTACAGGGTTAATGGCCATGGCTACACCTTC
CASSYRVNGHGYTF
>NA|TRBD2|TRBV9|TRBJ2-3
TGTGCCAGCAGCGCCAGCCAGCGGGGGGCTAGTGATACGCAGTATTTT
CASSASQRGASDTQYF
>NA|TRBD2|TRBV7-6|TRBJ2-3
TGTGCCAGCAGCTTAGGGGCGGGGGACACAGATACGCAGTATTTT
CASSLGAGDTDTQYF
>NA|TRBD1|TRBV7-8|TRBJ2-7
TGTGCCAGCAGCTTAGGACAGGGGACGCACGAGCAGTACTTC
CASSLGQGTHEQYF
>once|NA|TRBV9|TRBJ1-2
TGTGCCAGCAGCCCTTACGACACCGACCATGGCTACACCTTC
CASSPYDTDHGYTF
>NA|NA|TRBV6-1|TRBJ1-6
TGTGCCAGCGGCGACAGGCAACATAATTCACCCCTCCACTTT
CASGDRQHNSPLHF
>NA|NA|TRBV6-5|TRBJ1-1
TGTGCCACCACAGGGAACACTGAAGCTTTCTTT
CATTGNTEAFF
>once|NA|TRBV27|TRBJ1-2
TGTGCCAGCAGACTGACAGGTTCATGGGGCTACACCTTC
CASRLTGSWGYTF
>NA|NA|TRBV7-9|TRBJ2-2
TGTGCCAGCAGCTCCCCCCGGGACACATACACCGGGGAGCTGTTTTTT
CASSSPRDTYTGELFF
>few|NA|TRBV25-1|TRBJ2-1
TGTGCCAGCAGTGGGCAGCGCGGTTACAATGAGCAGTTCTTC
CASSGQRGYNEQFF
>once|TRBD1|TRBV25-1|TRBJ2-4
TGTGCCAGCAGTGACCCAGGGACAGACAGAAACATTCAGTACTTC
CASSDPGTDRNIQYF
>NA|NA|TRBV19|TRBJ1-4
TGTGCCAGTAACCAGCCCACGAGGGAAAAACTGTTTTTT
CASNQPTREKLFF
>NA|NA|TRBV5-1|TRBJ1-2
TGCGCCAGCAGCTTTTCTCGCAGAGTTTCGGGGGAGGTAGGCTATGGCTACACCTTC
CASSFSRRVSGEVGYGYTF
>NA|NA|TRBV7-2|TRBJ1-1
TGTGCCAGCAGCTTACGCTTGGGGGCCACTGAAGCTTTCTTT
CASSLRLGATEAFF
>NA|NA|TRBV6-5|TRBJ1-2
TGTGCCAGCAGTTACTCTATGGGGGCAATTTATGGCTACACCTTC
CASSYSMGAIYGYTF
>NA|TRBD1|TRBV19|TRBJ1-2
TGTGCCAGTAGTATTCCCGGGACAGGTGGAGGCTACACCTTC
CASSIPGTGGGYTF